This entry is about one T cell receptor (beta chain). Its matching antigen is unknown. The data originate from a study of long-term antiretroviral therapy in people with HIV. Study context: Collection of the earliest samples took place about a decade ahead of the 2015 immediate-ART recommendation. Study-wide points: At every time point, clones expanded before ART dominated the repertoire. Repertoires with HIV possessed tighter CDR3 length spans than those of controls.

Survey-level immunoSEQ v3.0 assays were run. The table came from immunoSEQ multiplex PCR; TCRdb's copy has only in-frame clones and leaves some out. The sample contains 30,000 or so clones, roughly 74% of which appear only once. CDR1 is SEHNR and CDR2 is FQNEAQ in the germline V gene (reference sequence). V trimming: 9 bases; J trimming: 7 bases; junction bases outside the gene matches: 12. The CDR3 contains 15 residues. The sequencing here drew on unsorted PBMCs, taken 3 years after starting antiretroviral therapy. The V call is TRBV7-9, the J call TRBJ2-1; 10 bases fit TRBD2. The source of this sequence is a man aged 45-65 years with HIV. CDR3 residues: CASKAGGPGWNEQFF. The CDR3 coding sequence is TGTGCCAGTAAAGCGGGAGGGCCGGGGTGGAATGAGCAGTTCTTC. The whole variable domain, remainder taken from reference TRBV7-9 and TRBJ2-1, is DTGVSQNPRHKITKRGQNVTFRCDPISEHNRLYWYRQTLGQGPEFLTYFQNEAQLEKSRLLSDRFSAERPKGSFSTLEIQRTEQGDSAMYLCASKAGGPGWNEQFFGPGTRLTVL.